This T cell receptor beta chain was recorded in a study of blood T cell repertoires in COVID-19. Turning to the study itself: Samples came from the United States, Italy and Spain, spanning acute and convalescent COVID-19. In each case, the material was cDNA or gDNA derived from T cells, B-cell-depleted T cells, or PBMCs.

Germline values: CDR1 SGHNT, CDR2 YENEEA. V shed 2 bases and J shed 2 bases, with 9 bases lying between them. There are 15 residues in the CDR3. As handled by the study authors: Reference gene primer amplification in the assay estimated nucleated cell counts. Generated by immunoSEQ multiplex PCR, the TCRdb table keeps only in-frame clones and is missing some. The D gene and trimming were derived from the DNA, and the V and J assignments and clone size from that table. The repertoire holds a few hundred thousand clones, with approximately 88% as singletons. The sample comprised peripheral blood. This sequence was found in a woman in her thirties or forties who had recovered from COVID-19. The chain is built from TRBV11-3 and TRBJ2-2; possibly TRBD2 for D (6 bases). DNA of the CDR3: TGTGCCAGCAGCTTACTCGCGGGAAACACCGGGGAGCTGTTTTTT. This translates into CASSLLAGNTGELFF.